This passage covers 26 T cell receptor beta chains from one sample sequenced in a study of shared clonotypes between healthy human individuals. Clones were sequenced by immunoSEQ multiplex PCR, and TCRdb holds only the in-frame ones, with some missing. The sample carries 2 million or so clones, approximately 94% recorded once. Naive CD8 cells comprised CD45RO-negative, CCR7-positively selected cells, excluding terminally differentiated effector memory CD45RA+ cells. Sequencing was performed on naive CD8+ T cells sorted from blood. The receptors stem from a man between 18 and 29 years old in good health.

In this sample, this clone turned up once. J is TRBJ2-7 and V is TRBV9; D is ambiguous. The CDR3 spans 14 residues. Germline CDR1 and CDR2: SGDLS and YYNGEE. The V and J ends lost 2 bases and 0 bases respectively, with 9 bases between them. CDR3 region: CASSVDTSSYEQYF. CDR3 sequence (DNA): TGTGCCAGCAGCGTCGACACCAGCTCCTACGAGCAGTACTTC.

V usage is TRBV6-1 and J usage is TRBJ2-7, with D hard to call. Germline V lookup: CDR1 MNHNS, CDR2 SASEGT. The CDR3 loop spans 14 amino acids. Trimming took off 4 bases at V and 0 bases at J, with 10 bases between the two ends. CDR3 DNA: TGTGCCAGCAGTGGCACAGCCTTCTCCTACGAGCAGTACTTC. Translation gives CASSGTAFSYEQYF.

This rearrangement joins TRBV6-6 to TRBJ1-2; 8 bases match TRBD1. This CDR3 comprises 16 residues. CDR1 is MNHNY and CDR2 is SVGAGI in the germline V gene (reference sequence). Germline trimming cut 4 bases from V and 2 bases from J; bases unmatched to any gene: 9. This chain's CDR3 is CASSSGGRPLNYGYTF. The CDR3 nucleotides are TGTGCCAGCAGTTCAGGGGGCCGGCCCCTGAACTATGGCTACACCTTC.

The chain couples TRBV4-2 to TRBJ2-3; a possible D gene is TRBD1 (5 bases). Looked up from germline, CDR1 is LGHNA and CDR2 is YNFKEQ. CDR3 length: 17 amino acids. V lost 3 bases to trimming and J lost 5 bases, with 21 bases between them. This CDR3 is CASSQGPKSSEGDTQYF. The CDR3 nucleotides are TGTGCCAGCAGCCAGGGGCCGAAGTCCTCGGAAGGAGATACGCAGTATTTT.

A remark on this clone: This same CDR3 is encoded by further DNA sequences in the sample. The CDR3 DNA follows: TGTGCCAGCGGAGAGGGCAATCAGCCCCAGCATTTT. It encodes CASGEGNQPQHF. The chain joins TRBV9 to TRBJ1-5; D not certain. The CDR3 runs 12 residues. Trimming removed 7 bases from V and 2 bases from J, with 7 bases in between. Germline V gives CDR1 SGDLS, CDR2 YYNGEE.

Note on this clone: Other nucleotide sequences from this sample produce the same CDR3. This chain uses TRBV5-6 with TRBJ2-7; 12 bases agree with TRBD2. CDR3 length: 15 residues. Trimming cost V 2 bases and J 3 bases; bases outside gene matches: 3. CDR1 and CDR2 from the germline V gene are SGHDT and YYEEEE. The CDR3 DNA sequence: TGTGCCAGCAGCTTCGGGACTAGCGGGTTCTACGAGCAGTACTTC. It is translated as CASSFGTSGFYEQYF.

Comments on this clone: The sample contains more than one DNA sequence encoding this CDR3. The genes are TRBV5-6 and TRBJ2-7, with D maybe TRBD1 (6 bases). Germline CDR1 reads SGHDT; CDR2 reads YYEEEE. Trimming stripped 3 bases from V and 1 base from J, with 8 bases between. The length of the CDR3 is 13 residues. The chain's CDR3 is CASSWGRSYEQYF. The DNA of the CDR3 is TGTGCCAGCAGCTGGGGGCGGTCCTACGAGCAGTACTTC.

The chain couples TRBV7-9 to TRBJ2-5; the D gene is possibly TRBD1 (6 bases). This CDR3 has 15 residues. The germline CDR1 and CDR2 sequences are SEHNR and FQNEAQ (reference sequence). Deletions cut 2 bases from V and 3 bases from J, with 13 bases between. CDR3 region: CASSLLGQGKETQYF. The CDR3, as DNA: TGTGCCAGCAGCTTATTAGGTCAGGGGAAAGAGACCCAGTACTTC.

The gene calls are TRBV4-1 and TRBJ2-6, with 8 bases that match TRBD1. The V and J ends lost 3 bases and 2 bases, in that order; junction bases with no gene match: 3. The CDR3 spans 16 residues. The germline CDR1 and CDR2 sequences are MGHRA and YSYEKL. CDR3 region: CASSHQQGAGANVLTF. The CDR3 DNA is TGCGCCAGCAGCCACCAACAGGGGGCTGGGGCCAACGTCCTGACTTTC.

The chain uses TRBV19 and TRBJ2-1; 8 nucleotides match TRBD1. Germline-derived CDR1 and CDR2 are LNHDA and SQIVND (reference sequence). The CDR3 is 17 amino acids. V trimming: 0 bases; J trimming: 6 bases; junction bases outside the gene matches: 10. In DNA, the CDR3 is TGTGCCAGTAGTATAGATAGAGAACAGGGGGAGATCAATGAGCAGTTCTTC. Its protein is CASSIDREQGEINEQFF. Full variable domain (missing parts from reference TRBV19 and TRBJ2-1): DGGITQSPKYLFRKEGQNVTLSCEQNLNHDAMYWYRQDPGQGLRLIYYSQIVNDFQKGDIAEGYSVSREKKESFPLTVTSAQKNPTAFYLCASSIDREQGEINEQFFGPGTRLTVL.

For this clone: Other DNA sequences in this specimen translate into the identical CDR3. The CDR3 region has the DNA TGTGCCTGGAGTCCCGATAGCAATCAGCCCCAGCATTTT. Its translation is CAWSPDSNQPQHF. This sequence joins TRBV30 and TRBJ1-5; D unclear. This CDR3 spans 13 amino acids. V shed 2 bases and J shed 0 bases, with 5 bases lying between them. Germline V gene lookup returns CDR1 GTSNPN and CDR2 SVGIG (reference sequence). Supplemented by reference TRBV30 and TRBJ1-5, the full variable domain reads SQTIHQWPATLVQPVGSPLSLECTVEGTSNPNLYWYRQAAGRGLQLLFYSVGIGQISSEVPQNLSASRPQDRQFILSSKKLLLSDSGFYLCAWSPDSNQPQHFGDGTRLSIL.

This clone was counted a single time. The chain combines TRBV30 with TRBJ1-6; D is uncertain. Per germline, CDR1 GTSNPN and CDR2 SVGIG (reference sequence). Trimming stripped 2 bases from V and 1 base from J, with 15 bases between. The CDR3 runs to 17 residues. The CDR3 spells CAWSPNPRESYNSPLHF. The CDR3 nucleotides read TGTGCCTGGAGTCCAAATCCCAGAGAGTCCTATAATTCACCCCTCCACTTT.

This rearrangement joins TRBV5-6 to TRBJ1-6; D is unresolved. The length of the CDR3 is 12 residues. The ends were cut back, 7 bases at V and 4 bases at J, with 6 bases in the middle. In germline, CDR1 is SGHDT, CDR2 YYEEEE. This CDR3 reads CASFRYNSPLHF. For the CDR3, the DNA is TGTGCCAGCTTCAGGTATAATTCACCCCTCCACTTT. The full variable domain, rest sourced from reference TRBV5-6 and TRBJ1-6, is DAGVTQSPTHLIKTRGQQVTLRCSPKSGHDTVSWYQQALGQGPQFIFQYYEEEERQRGNFPDRFSGHQFPNYSSELNVNALLLGDSALYLCASFRYNSPLHFGNGTRLTVT.

The chain employs TRBV7-6 and TRBJ2-7; no clear D. This CDR3 comprises 12 residues. V was shortened by 6 bases and J by 8 bases, with 14 bases between the two germline ends. CDR1 and CDR2 from the germline V gene are SGHVS and FNYEAQ. The CDR3 protein is CASSHDSEKQYF. CDR3 bases: TGTGCCAGCAGTCACGACTCGGAAAAGCAGTACTTC.

The genes are TRBV21-1 and TRBJ1-4; the D call in the table, TRBD1, was not verified against the DNA. TRBV21-1 is tagged as a pseudogene. CDR3 size: 17 residues. CDR3 residues: CASTLDRGCLPNEKLFF. The DNA of the CDR3 is TGTGCCAGCACCCTCGACAGGGGGTGCCTTCCGAATGAAAAACTGTTTTTT.

For this clone: Mismatch with germline at one junction end may stem from a read error. The chain links TRBV5-1 to TRBJ1-1; D is unresolved. Germline CDR1 reads SGHRS; CDR2 reads YFSETQ. The length of the CDR3 is 13 residues. This CDR3 is CASRLAENTEAFF. The CDR3 nucleotides read TGCGCCAGCAGGTTGGCAGAGAACACTGAAGCTTTCTTT.

Concerning this clone: Within the sample, other DNA sequences also encode this same CDR3. The CDR3 loop is CASSLSHSYEQYF. CDR3 nucleotides: TGTGCCAGCAGTTTATCCCACTCCTACGAGCAGTACTTC. The chain employs TRBV27 and TRBJ2-7; D unclear. Germline loops: CDR1 MNHEY, CDR2 SMNVEV (reference sequence). Deletions cut 0 bases from V and 0 bases from J, with 3 bases between. The CDR3 consists of 13 residues.

V and J are TRBV27 and TRBJ2-7; D is perhaps TRBD1 (6 bases). The length of the CDR3 is 16 residues. The germline V gene has CDR1 MNHEY and CDR2 SMNVEV (reference sequence). Trimming took off 6 bases at V and 2 bases at J, with 20 bases between the two ends. CDR3 loop: CASRLGRTAVTYEQYF. The CDR3 bases are TGTGCCAGCAGGCTTGGTAGGACAGCGGTTACCTACGAGCAGTACTTC.

This chain uses TRBV19 with TRBJ2-7; possible D gene TRBD2, 5 bases. The CDR3 totals 15 residues. Germline V gene lookup returns CDR1 LNHDA and CDR2 SQIVND (reference sequence). Trimming removed 7 bases from V and 0 bases from J, with 16 bases in between. The CDR3: CASMATGGYSYEQYF. In DNA form, the CDR3 reads TGTGCCAGTATGGCGACTGGCGGGTACTCCTACGAGCAGTACTTC.

The chain has TRBV27 and TRBJ1-1; D not resolved. Germline V gives CDR1 MNHEY, CDR2 SMNVEV (reference sequence). V was trimmed by 2 bases and J by 1 base, leaving 8 bases between them. The CDR3 runs to 14 residues. This CDR3 reads CASSLDSGNTEAFF. The DNA for the CDR3 is TGTGCCAGCAGTTTAGACTCCGGGAACACTGAAGCTTTCTTT.

The chain joins TRBV13 to TRBJ2-5, with 14 positions matching TRBD2. Germline CDR1 reads PRHDT; CDR2 reads FYEKMQ (reference sequence). V was pared by 3 bases and J by 1 base, with 4 bases of the junction left unmatched. The CDR3 loop spans 17 amino acids. The CDR3, as DNA: TGTGCCAGCAGCTTCGGACTAGCGGGGGGCCTCCAAGAGACCCAGTACTTC. Translating gives CASSFGLAGGLQETQYF.

The DNA of the CDR3 is TGCGCCAGCAGCCAAGGGCGGGCGTCGGGTGACTCCTACGAGCAGTACTTC. Its translation: CASSQGRASGDSYEQYF. The rearrangement links TRBV4-3 to TRBJ2-7; maybe TRBD2 (5 bases). Germline V gene data show CDR1 as LGHNA and CDR2 as YSLEER. The ends were cut back, 1 base at V and 0 bases at J, with 16 bases in the middle. The CDR3 loop spans 17 amino acids.

The chain links TRBV6-5 to TRBJ1-1; D may be TRBD1 (5 bases). CDR1 and CDR2 (germline): MNHEY, SVGAGI. V lost 5 bases to trimming and J lost 0 bases, with 13 bases between them. CDR3 length equals 15 residues. The CDR3 is CASSAATAMNTEAFF. CDR3 in DNA: TGTGCCAGCAGTGCGGCGACAGCGATGAACACTGAAGCTTTCTTT.

The V call is TRBV5-1, the J call TRBJ1-5, with D unclear. The ends were cut back, 0 bases at V and 4 bases at J, with 8 bases in the middle. Germline V gives CDR1 SGHRS, CDR2 YFSETQ. The CDR3 is made up of 14 amino acids. In DNA, the CDR3 is TGCGCCAGCAGCTTGGAAGGTTTTAATCAGCCCCAGCATTTT. Its translation: CASSLEGFNQPQHF.

The genes are TRBV13 and TRBJ2-2; possibly TRBD2 for D (5 bases). CDR1 is PRHDT and CDR2 is FYEKMQ in the germline V gene (reference sequence). CDR3 size: 16 residues. V was clipped by 1 base and J by 3 bases, with 12 bases between them. The CDR3 nucleotides are TGTGCCAGCAGCTTAGAACCGGGAAGGGACACCGGGGAGCTGTTTTTT. It is translated as CASSLEPGRDTGELFF.

Comments on this clone: Other DNA sequences from this sample encode an identical CDR3 as well. This chain joins TRBV27 and TRBJ2-2; D gene uncertain. This CDR3 is 13 amino acids long. V was pared by 1 base and J by 6 bases, with 6 bases between. Germline loops: CDR1 MNHEY, CDR2 SMNVEV (reference sequence). The CDR3: CASSLFNPGELFF. The CDR3 nucleotides are TGTGCCAGCAGTTTATTCAACCCCGGGGAGCTGTTTTTT.